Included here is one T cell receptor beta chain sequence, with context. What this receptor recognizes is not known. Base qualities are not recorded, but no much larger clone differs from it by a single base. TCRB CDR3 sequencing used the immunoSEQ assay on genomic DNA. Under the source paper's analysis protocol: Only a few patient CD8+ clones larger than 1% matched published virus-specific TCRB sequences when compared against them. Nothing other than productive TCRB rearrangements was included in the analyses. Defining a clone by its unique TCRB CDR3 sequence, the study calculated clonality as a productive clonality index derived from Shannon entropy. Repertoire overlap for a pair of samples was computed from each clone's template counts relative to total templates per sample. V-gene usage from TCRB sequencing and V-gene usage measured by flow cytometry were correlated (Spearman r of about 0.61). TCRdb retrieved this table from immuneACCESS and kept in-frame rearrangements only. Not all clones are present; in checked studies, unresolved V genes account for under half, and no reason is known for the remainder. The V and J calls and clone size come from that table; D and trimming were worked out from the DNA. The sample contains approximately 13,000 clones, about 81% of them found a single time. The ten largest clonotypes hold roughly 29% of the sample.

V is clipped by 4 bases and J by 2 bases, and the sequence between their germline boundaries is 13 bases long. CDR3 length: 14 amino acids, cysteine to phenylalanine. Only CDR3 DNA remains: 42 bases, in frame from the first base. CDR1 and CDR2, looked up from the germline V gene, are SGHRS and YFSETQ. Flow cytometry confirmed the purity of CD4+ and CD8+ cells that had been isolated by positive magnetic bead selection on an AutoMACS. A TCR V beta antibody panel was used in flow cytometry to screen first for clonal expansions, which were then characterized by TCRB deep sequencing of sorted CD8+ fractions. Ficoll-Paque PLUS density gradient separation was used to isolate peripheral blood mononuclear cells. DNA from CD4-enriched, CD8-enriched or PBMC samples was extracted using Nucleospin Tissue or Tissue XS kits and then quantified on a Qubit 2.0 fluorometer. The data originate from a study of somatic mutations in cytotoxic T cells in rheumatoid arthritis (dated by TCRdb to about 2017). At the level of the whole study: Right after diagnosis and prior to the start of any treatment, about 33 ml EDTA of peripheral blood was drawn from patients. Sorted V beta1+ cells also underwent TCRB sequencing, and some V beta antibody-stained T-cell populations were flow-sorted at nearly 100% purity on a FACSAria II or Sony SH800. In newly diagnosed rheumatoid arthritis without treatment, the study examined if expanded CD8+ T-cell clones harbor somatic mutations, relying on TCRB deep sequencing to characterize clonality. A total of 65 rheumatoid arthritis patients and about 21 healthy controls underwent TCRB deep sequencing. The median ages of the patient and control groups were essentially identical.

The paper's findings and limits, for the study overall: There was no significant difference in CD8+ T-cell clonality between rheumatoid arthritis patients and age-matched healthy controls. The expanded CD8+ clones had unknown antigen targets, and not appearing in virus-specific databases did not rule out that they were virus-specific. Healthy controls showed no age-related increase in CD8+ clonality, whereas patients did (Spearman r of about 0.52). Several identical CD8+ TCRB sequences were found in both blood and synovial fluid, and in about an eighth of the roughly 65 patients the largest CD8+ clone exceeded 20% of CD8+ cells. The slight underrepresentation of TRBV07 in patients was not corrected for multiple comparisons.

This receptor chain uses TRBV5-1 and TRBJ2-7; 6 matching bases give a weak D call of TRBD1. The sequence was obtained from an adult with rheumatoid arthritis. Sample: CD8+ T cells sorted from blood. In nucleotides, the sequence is TGCGCCAGCAGCCCGGACAGTGCGGCCTACGAGCAGTACTTC. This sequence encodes CASSPDSAAYEQYF.